This passage covers 21 T cell receptor beta chains from one sample sequenced in a study of blood T cells in healthy people across ages. Through a sample-barcoded 5' primer and a J-beta primer mix, a second PCR was run for 7 to 11 cycles. MiXCR, applied by TCRdb to the 5' RACE reads, yields one record per CDR3 protein. Seen here are roughly 800,000 distinct CDR3 sequences, more than 20% observed once, and the top ten hold 9.4%. These data are also associated with another study on T cells of mothers and their children.

Sequences were obtained from blood. These receptors all stem from a boy aged 5-17 years in good health.

The rearrangement uses TRBV7-8 and TRBJ2-1; D is unresolved. The CDR3 spans 14 residues. Germline lookup yields CDR1 SGHVS and CDR2 FQNEAQ. Trimming removed 0 bases from V and 10 bases from J, with 13 bases in between. The CDR3: CASSLAGRDPEQFF. The CDR3, as DNA: TGTGCCAGCAGCTTAGCAGGAAGGGATCCCGAGCAGTTCTTC.

The chain recombines TRBV6-6 with TRBJ1-4, with unresolved D. Germline V gene data show CDR1 as MNHNY and CDR2 as SVGAGI (reference sequence). Trimming took off 6 bases at V and 6 bases at J, with 8 bases between the two ends. This CDR3 is 12 amino acids long. Written as DNA, the CDR3 is TGTGCCAGCAGCTGGGCCGATGAAAAACTGTTTTTT. Amino acids: CASSWADEKLFF.

This chain joins TRBV7-6 and TRBJ2-2, with D perhaps matching TRBD1 or TRBD2 (5 bases each). The CDR3 covers 17 residues. The V end was cut by 2 bases, the J end by 4 bases, with 17 bases between. CDR1 is SGHVS and CDR2 is FNYEAQ in the germline V gene. CDR3 in DNA: TGTGCCAGCAGCTTATCCTTTCCGGGGCGCGTCACCGGGGAGCTGTTTTTT. It codes for CASSLSFPGRVTGELFF.

The rearrangement joins TRBV7-6 to TRBJ2-1; no clear D gene. This CDR3 has 13 residues. Germline V gene sequence: CDR1 SGHVS, CDR2 FNYEAQ. The V and J ends lost 5 bases and 5 bases respectively, with 10 bases between them. This chain's CDR3 is CASSDQADNEQFF. CDR3 DNA sequence: TGTGCCAGCAGCGACCAGGCTGACAATGAGCAGTTCTTC.

V gene TRBV7-9 combines with J gene TRBJ2-7; D call uncertain. V was trimmed by 5 bases and J by 4 bases, leaving 15 bases between them. In germline, CDR1 is SEHNR, CDR2 FQNEAQ (reference sequence). The CDR3 runs 14 residues. CDR3 region: CASSGLGTSYEQYF. As DNA, the CDR3 is TGTGCCAGCAGCGGCTTAGGTACGAGTTACGAGCAGTACTTC.

A few counts support this clonotype. The rearrangement links TRBV27 to TRBJ2-2; D assignment may be TRBD1 or TRBD2 (5 bases each). Germline loops: CDR1 MNHEY, CDR2 SMNVEV (reference sequence). With 5 bases removed from V and 3 bases from J, the gap between germline ends came to 10 bases. This CDR3 has 14 amino acids. In nucleotides, the CDR3 is TGTGCCAGCAGTCCCTGGGGGTACACCGGGGAGCTGTTTTTT. Its protein product is CASSPWGYTGELFF.

In nucleotides, the CDR3 is TGCGCCAGCAGCCAGGGGGTGATCACTGAAGCTTTCTTT. Translating it yields CASSQGVITEAFF. This chain joins TRBV4-1 and TRBJ1-1, with D perhaps matching TRBD1 (5 bases). Germline V gene data show CDR1 as MGHRA and CDR2 as YSYEKL. V lost 3 bases, J lost 4 bases, and 9 bases lay in between. The CDR3 is 13 amino acids.

V usage is TRBV27 and J usage is TRBJ2-5, with 8 bases aligning to TRBD1. The better agreement between TRBJ2-7 and the DNA end casts doubt on the J call. Germline CDR1 and CDR2: MNHEY and SMNVEV (reference sequence). The CDR3 sequence is 12 residues long. The CDR3 reads CAGGPQGGEQYF. The DNA of the CDR3 is TGTGCCGGCGGGCCACAGGGGGGCGAGCAGTACTTC.

This clonotype was observed a few times. The rearrangement links TRBV4-1 to TRBJ2-7, with D unclear. The CDR3 has 15 residues. In germline, CDR1 is MGHRA, CDR2 YSYEKL. The V gene lost 2 bases and the J gene lost 0 bases, with 11 bases spanning the gap. CDR3 in amino acids: CASSQQHKGSYEQYF. The CDR3 DNA reads as TGCGCCAGCAGCCAACAGCATAAAGGCTCCTACGAGCAGTACTTC.

The chain carries TRBV5-5 and TRBJ1-5; D unclear. This CDR3 region has 13 residues. In germline, CDR1 is SGHKS, CDR2 YYEKEE (reference sequence). Trimming left V 0 bases short and J 6 bases short, with 7 bases between. The CDR3 reads CASSLAETQPQHF. The CDR3 DNA follows: TGTGCCAGCAGCTTGGCAGAAACTCAGCCCCAGCATTTT.

This rearrangement joins TRBV5-1 to TRBJ2-5; perhaps D is TRBD1 or TRBD2 (5 bases each). Germline V gene lookup returns CDR1 SGHRS and CDR2 YFSETQ. Deletions cut 4 bases from V and 7 bases from J, with 17 bases between. The CDR3 extends over 14 amino acids. The CDR3 is CASSTGPTPGTQYF. CDR3 nucleotide sequence: TGCGCCAGCAGCACGGGACCAACTCCGGGGACCCAGTACTTC.

With regard to this clonotype: A read error may produce the germline difference seen at one junction end. The rearrangement uses TRBV5-1 and TRBJ2-5; no clear D gene. The CDR3 has 16 amino acids. The germline CDR1 and CDR2 sequences are SGHRS and YFSETQ. The CDR3 DNA reads as TGCGCCTGCAGCTTGGCCCCCCCAGCTCCTCAAGAGACCCAGTACTTC. Its protein is CACSLAPPAPQETQYF.

A word on this clonotype: Given the absence of the conserved phenylalanine or tryptophan at the CDR3 end, a read error is likely. This chain joins TRBV12-3 or TRBV12-4 and TRBJ2-4; D is unclear. Trimming took 4 bases from V and 8 from J, leaving 12 bases between them. This CDR3 spans 13 amino acids. The CDR3 region is CASSSSSIDIQYL. CDR3 bases: TGTGCCAGCAGTTCCTCCAGTATAGACATTCAGTACCTC.

V gene TRBV10-3 combines with J gene TRBJ2-1; 10 positions agree with TRBD2. The CDR3 contains 17 residues. Germline values: CDR1 ENHRY, CDR2 SYGVKD. The junction had 9 bases not matched to a gene; V was cut back by 0 bases and J by 7 bases. The CDR3 loop is CAISESRAGGPENEQFF. CDR3 in DNA: TGTGCCATCAGTGAGTCTAGAGCGGGGGGGCCGGAAAATGAGCAGTTCTTC.

The rearrangement joins TRBV3-1 to TRBJ2-1; 7 bases are shared with TRBD2. The CDR3 has 16 residues. V was pared by 0 bases and J by 1 base, with 3 bases of the junction left unmatched. In germline, CDR1 is LGHDT, CDR2 YNNKEL (reference sequence). CDR3 region: CASSQDLGGSYNEQFF. In nucleotides, the CDR3 is TGTGCCAGCAGCCAAGATTTGGGGGGGTCCTACAATGAGCAGTTCTTC.

The chain is built from TRBV7-9 and TRBJ2-7; D remains ambiguous. V dropped 0 bases and J dropped 6 bases, with 9 bases sitting between them. The germline V gene encodes CDR1 SEHNR and CDR2 FQNEAQ (reference sequence). The CDR3 contains 13 residues. CDR3 sequence reads: CASSLAGATEQYF. In DNA, the CDR3 is TGTGCCAGCAGCTTAGCCGGCGCGACCGAGCAGTACTTC.

The chain recombines TRBV18 with TRBJ1-5, with 7 bases identical to TRBD1. This CDR3 contains 15 residues. V dropped 5 bases and J dropped 6; count of bases not matched to a gene: 10. In germline, CDR1 is KGHSH, CDR2 LQKENI. The CDR3 DNA is TGTGCCAGCTCAACTGACAGGGAGAGGGGTCAGCCCCAGCATTTT. Translation gives CASSTDRERGQPQHF.

This clonotype was picked up a small number of times. This rearrangement joins TRBV29-1 to TRBJ2-7; no reliable D call. V was trimmed by 6 bases and J by 0 bases, leaving 12 bases between them. This CDR3 region has 13 residues. Looked up from germline, CDR1 is SQVTM and CDR2 is ANQGSEA. Written as DNA, the CDR3 is TGCAGCGTCCGACGGACGCTCTCCTACGAGCAGTACTTC. Translating it yields CSVRRTLSYEQYF.

The V gene is TRBV28, the J gene TRBJ2-5, with a tentative D call TRBD2 (5 bases). Germline CDR1 MDHEN, CDR2 SYDVKM. Trimming left V 7 bases short and J 1 base short, with 13 bases between. The CDR3 has 14 amino acids. The CDR3 sequence is CASNVQTIQETQYF. The CDR3 DNA reads as TGTGCCAGCAATGTACAGACTATCCAAGAGACCCAGTACTTC. The whole variable domain, filled in from reference TRBV28 and TRBJ2-5, reads DVKVTQSSRYLVKRTGEKVFLECVQDMDHENMFWYRQDPGLGLRLIYFSYDVKMKEKGDIPEGYSVSREKKERFSLILESASTNQTSMYLCASNVQTIQETQYFGPGTRLLVL.

DNA for the CDR3: TGTGCCAGCAGCTTCCCCCGGGGCCCGTTGAGCACAGATACGCAGTATTTT. It specifies CASSFPRGPLSTDTQYF. The chain couples TRBV7-2 to TRBJ2-3; D may match TRBD1 or TRBD2 (5 bases each). Germline values: CDR1 SGHTA, CDR2 FQGNSA. The CDR3 spans 17 residues. V was cut by 3 bases and J by 0 bases, with 16 bases left in between.

This clonotype occurred a few times. The chain carries TRBV21-1 and TRBJ2-3; the table's D call of TRBD1 was not tested on the DNA. TRBV21-1 is listed as a pseudogene. CDR3 size: 15 residues. Here the CDR3 reads CATNESGTSTDTQYF. CDR3 coding DNA: TGTGCCACCAATGAGTCGGGAACTAGCACAGATACGCAGTATTTT.